This TCR beta chain came from a study of T-cell reconstitution after alpha-beta-depleted transplantation in children. Unique molecular identifiers were built into the TCRbeta library. In TCRdb, the PCR reads were re-called with MiXCR into one record per CDR3 protein. The profile shows 500,000 or so distinct CDR3 sequences, over 25% of them singletons. This clonotype was detected ten times or more. The material sequenced was PBMCs from the stem cell graft donor, taken from the stem cell graft. The sequence came from a human donor who donated a stem cell graft to a child with aplastic anemia.

For the CDR3, the DNA is TGTGCCAGCAGAAAGTCGGGTGGGCGAACAGATACGCAGTATTTT. Amino acids: CASRKSGGRTDTQYF. The chain links TRBV12-3 or TRBV12-4 to TRBJ2-3; D is ambiguous. CDR3 length: 15 residues. V lost 6 bases and J 3 bases, leaving 16 bases between the germline ends.